The sequence of this T cell receptor (beta chain) was determined in a study of CD8 T cells in Susac syndrome. With random hexamers, reverse transcription was performed on 0.5 to 1 ug of RNA. TCRdb reprocessed the immunoSEQ multiplex PCR reads with MiXCR, giving one entry per CDR3 protein. The top ten clones hold more than 0.35% of a sample with roughly 89,000 distinct CDR3 sequences, roughly 95% of them seen once. Study-wide results and caveats: Clonal CD8+ expansion in Susac was highest in TEMRA cells and active patients.

Remarks on this clonotype: The target antigen is unknown.

The CDR3 consists of 15 residues. CDR1 is SQVTM and CDR2 is ANQGSEA in the germline V gene. Trimming cost V 1 base and J 5 bases, with 14 bases left between them. The clonotype was recovered from a human donor with Susac syndrome. The chain recombines TRBV29-1 with TRBJ2-2; D is unresolved. Material for sequencing was CD8+ T cells from PBMCs. The CDR3 reads CSVEGADRATGELFF. The CDR3 DNA reads as TGCAGCGTTGAAGGGGCAGATCGGGCGACCGGGGAGCTGTTTTTT.